The rows below give T cell receptor beta chains drawn from one sample of a study of cytomegalovirus exposure and HLA in healthy donors. The assay was immunoSEQ multiplex PCR, and TCRdb's table has in-frame clones only and misses some. The sample yields 200,000 or so clones, 82% seen once. The sample was PBMCs. These receptors came from a boy younger than 10 in good health and CMV-seronegative. CDR3s include the opening cysteine and the closing phenylalanine or tryptophan. The D gene is left open where the match is weak. Some rows have no size entry. The others give once, few or many, or a class for an expanded clone.

TRBJ1-3	few	TRBV7-9	TRBD1	CASSARTGRSGNTIYF	TGTGCCAGCAGCGCCCGGACAGGCCGCTCTGGAAACACCATATATTTT
TRBJ2-5	once	TRBV7-3	TRBD2	CASSPLGRAGGGLETQYF	TGTGCCAGCAGCCCGTTGGGTAGAGCGGGGGGCGGGCTTGAGACCCAGTACTTC
TRBJ2-5	.	TRBV11-2	TRBD1	CASSSWDRGTTQYF	TGTGCCAGCAGCTCCTGGGACAGGGGGACGACCCAGTACTTC
TRBJ2-3	few	TRBV18	TRBD2	CASSPATQRGGNTQYF	TGTGCCAGCTCACCAGCCACCCAACGGGGGGGAAATACGCAGTATTTT
TRBJ1-4	few	TRBV4-3	TRBD1	CASSQGGATGPEKLFF	TGCGCCAGCAGCCAAGGAGGGGCGACAGGGCCTGAAAAACTGTTTTTT
TRBJ1-2	.	TRBV5-8	TRBD1	CASSVPGQGAAGYTF	TGTGCCAGCAGCGTTCCGGGACAGGGGGCCGCTGGCTACACCTTC
TRBJ1-4	.	TRBV19	.	CASSEDSFEKLFF	TGTGCCAGTAGTGAAGACAGTTTTGAAAAACTGTTTTTT
TRBJ2-7	.	TRBV7-9	TRBD2	CSSSPWGGISSYEQYF	TGTTCCAGCAGCCCCTGGGGGGGGATTAGCTCCTACGAGCAGTACTTC
TRBJ2-1	.	TRBV9	.	CASSPGRARNRVHNEQFF	TGTGCCAGCAGCCCCGGCAGGGCCCGTAATAGAGTTCACAATGAGCAGTTCTTC
TRBJ2-5	.	TRBV7-6	.	CASSYDSQGETQYF	TGTGCCAGCAGCTACGACAGTCAAGGGGAGACCCAGTACTTC
TRBJ1-6	.	TRBV7-9	.	CSSSLGPGGDYNSPLHF	TGTTCCAGCAGCTTAGGGCCCGGGGGGGACTATAATTCACCCCTCCACTTT
TRBJ2-1	.	TRBV4-3	.	CASSPQEGGYEQFF	TGCGCCAGCAGCCCCCAGGAGGGTGGTTATGAGCAGTTCTTC
TRBJ1-1	once	TRBV6-5	.	CASSRTPGNTEAFF	TGTGCCAGCAGCCGGACACCTGGTAACACTGAAGCTTTCTTT
TRBJ1-5	few	TRBV18	.	CASSPRAQGNSNQPQHF	TGTGCCAGCTCACCGAGGGCACAGGGAAATAGCAATCAGCCCCAGCATTTT
TRBJ1-2	few	TRBV7-6	TRBD1	CASSPHRGTYGYTF	TGTGCCAGCAGCCCCCACAGGGGTACCTATGGCTACACCTTC
TRBJ2-3	.	TRBV5-4	TRBD1	CASSLGGTDTDTQYF	TGTGCCAGCAGCTTGGGAGGGACAGATACAGATACGCAGTATTTT
TRBJ1-5	.	TRBV11-1	.	CASSFDQPQHF	TGTGCCAGCAGCTTCGATCAGCCCCAGCATTTT